Listed below are T cell receptor beta chains from one sample, sequenced in a study of T-cell memory formation after mild COVID-19. TCRdb recomputed calls from the 5' RACE reads with MiXCR, one row per CDR3 protein. The sample contains about 400,000 distinct CDR3 sequences, approximately 24% of which appear only once. Sequencing was carried out using PBMCs or a T cell subset sorted from them (not recorded which). The receptors were sampled from an adult woman who had mild COVID-19 (a few samples of this study predate the infection). Cell type and time point are not known. Each CDR3 is given with its conserved first and last residue. D genes are given only for firm matches. Not all rows give a size; the values are once, few, many and, for expanded clones, a class.

D	V	J	size	DNA	CDR3
TRBD2	TRBV5-1	TRBJ2-5	few	TGCGCCAGCAGCTTGGGGATAGCGGGGTCCCAAGAGACCCAGTACTTC	CASSLGIAGSQETQYF
TRBD1	TRBV6-5	TRBJ1-2	-	TGTGCCAGCAGAAATCGGGACAGGGGCGGCTACACCTTC	CASRNRDRGGYTF
-	TRBV30	TRBJ2-3	-	TGTGCCTGGAGTGTAATTAGGGCAGGGAAGACAGATACGCAGTATTTT	CAWSVIRAGKTDTQYF
-	TRBV10-3	TRBJ2-6	-	TGTGCCACTGCGGACACCCACTCTGGGGCCAACGTCCTGACTTTC	CATADTHSGANVLTF
TRBD1	TRBV4-2	TRBJ1-1	-	TGTGCCAGCAGCCCCCGGACAGGGATGTACACTGAAGCTTTCTTT	CASSPRTGMYTEAFF
-	TRBV7-8	TRBJ1-4	-	TGTGCCAGCAGCTGGTACAGGGTCCGAGCTAATCCCGAAAAACTGTTTTTT	CASSWYRVRANPEKLFF
-	TRBV7-9	TRBJ2-2	-	TGTGCCAGCACCTGGACAGCGAACACCGGGGAGCTGTTTTTT	CASTWTANTGELFF
-	TRBV20-1	TRBJ2-1	few	TGCAGTGCTAGAGGAGGTGCGTCCGGGGCCAGAACCTCCAATGAGCAGTTCTTC	CSARGGASGARTSNEQFF
TRBD1	TRBV2	TRBJ2-5	once	TGTGCCAGCATACAGGGGTGGACCCAGTACTTC	CASIQGWTQYF
-	TRBV5-4	TRBJ1-1	-	TGTGCCAGCAGCGTAATCCTACGGAACACTGAAGCTTTCTTT	CASSVILRNTEAFF
-	TRBV15	TRBJ2-5	few	TGTGCCACCAGCAGAGATTCGAAAGGGAGGGGGAGTGGGGAGACCCAGTACTTC	CATSRDSKGRGSGETQYF
-	TRBV6-5	TRBJ2-1	few	TGTGCCAGCAGTCTCGCAGGAGGGGGCTACAATGAGCAGTTCTTC	CASSLAGGGYNEQFF
TRBD2	TRBV18	TRBJ2-7	-	TGTGCCAGCTCTCTTCTACAAATACCGGGACTAGCGGGAGACGAGCAGTACTTC	CASSLLQIPGLAGDEQYF
TRBD2	TRBV5-1	TRBJ2-2	-	TGCGCCAGCAGCCCGGGGGGAGTCAACACCGGGGAGCTGTTTTTT	CASSPGGVNTGELFF
-	TRBV19	TRBJ1-1	-	TGTGCCAGTAGCCTCGGAAGGGGAGCTGAAGCTTTCTTT	CASSLGRGAEAFF
-	TRBV12-3/TRBV12-4	TRBJ2-2	once	TGTGCCAGCAGTTTACGTGGGGTTAACACCGGGGAGCTGTTTTTT	CASSLRGVNTGELFF
-	TRBV12-3/TRBV12-4	TRBJ1-5	-	TGTGCCAGCAGCCCTCCCGGGACGGGACCAAATCAGCCCCAGCATTTT	CASSPPGTGPNQPQHF
TRBD1	TRBV20-1	TRBJ2-4	-	TGCAGTGCAATCCGACCTGGGACAGCGAAAAACATTCAGTACTTC	CSAIRPGTAKNIQYF
-	TRBV27	TRBJ2-4	-	TGTGCCAGCAGTTTAGGGGAGTTTCAGTACTTC	CASSLGEFQYF
TRBD2	TRBV7-9	TRBJ2-5	few	TGTGCCAGCAGCCCAGAAGCGGGAGGGGAGACCCAGTACTTC	CASSPEAGGETQYF
-	TRBV4-2	TRBJ2-7	many	TGTGCCAGCACCCGGGGGACTGCGAGCTCCTACGAGCAGTACTTC	CASTRGTASSYEQYF
TRBD1	TRBV25-1	TRBJ1-2	-	TGTGCCAGCAGTAAAACAGGGGGCCTAGGATACTATGGCTACACCTTC	CASSKTGGLGYYGYTF
-	TRBV15	TRBJ2-7	-	TGTGCCACCAGCGACGGGGGATTCTCCTACGAGCAGTACTTC	CATSDGGFSYEQYF
-	TRBV18	TRBJ1-1	few	TGTGCCAGCTCCCCTCAGGGAAGGGGCAACACTGAAGCTTTCTTT	CASSPQGRGNTEAFF
TRBD1	TRBV28	TRBJ2-7	few	TGTGCCAGCAGTTCCTCCGACAGGGTCGACGAGCAGTACTTC	CASSSSDRVDEQYF
TRBD1	TRBV6-5	TRBJ2-5	many	TGTGCCAGCAGGACACAGGGGAACCAAGAGACCCAGTACTTC	CASRTQGNQETQYF
TRBD1	TRBV5-1	TRBJ1-6	-	TGCGCCAGCCTAAAACTAGGACAGGGGTATTCACCCCTCCACTTT	CASLKLGQGYSPLHF
TRBD2	TRBV3-1	TRBJ2-1	few	TGTGCCAGCAGCGATGGGACAGGGGGACTAGCGGGAGTCGATGAGCAGTTCTTC	CASSDGTGGLAGVDEQFF
TRBD2	TRBV29-1	TRBJ2-7	-	TGCAGCGTTCCCTCGTCCGGGGCGGGGGGTCTCGAGCAGTACTTC	CSVPSSGAGGLEQYF
-	TRBV10-3	TRBJ2-3	-	TGTGCCATCAGTGAAAGCGCCCCAGATACGCAGTATTTT	CAISESAPDTQYF
-	TRBV29-1	TRBJ2-5	-	TGCAGCGTTGTGAGGACCTTACAAGAGACCCAGTACTTC	CSVVRTLQETQYF
-	TRBV29-1	TRBJ2-5	-	TGCAGCGTTGATCAGGGCGGTGAAGAGACCCAGTACTTC	CSVDQGGEETQYF
-	TRBV12-3/TRBV12-4	TRBJ1-1	few	TGTGCCAGCAGCTTTCGTCACCCGAACACTGAAGCTTTCTTT	CASSFRHPNTEAFF
-	TRBV20-1	TRBJ2-5	-	TGCAGTGCCCCCTTCGTAGGGAGGAACCAAGAGACCCAGTACTTC	CSAPFVGRNQETQYF
TRBD2	TRBV7-2	TRBJ2-5	few	TGTGCCAGCAGCTTAAGCGGGAGCAAAGAGACCCAGTACTTC	CASSLSGSKETQYF
-	TRBV7-2	TRBJ2-7	few	TGTGCCAGCAGCTTAGCGGGGAGAGGGGCCTCCTACGAGCAGTACTTC	CASSLAGRGASYEQYF
-	TRBV29-1	TRBJ1-2	-	TGCAGCGTTGAAGGGGGTTGGGGCTACACCTTC	CSVEGGWGYTF
-	TRBV3-1	TRBJ2-3	-	TGTGCCAGCAGCGACGCCCTTTTT	CASSDALF
TRBD2	TRBV12-3/TRBV12-4	TRBJ2-5	many	TGTGCCAGCAGTCTCTCGGGGGGGCAAGAGACCCAGTACTTC	CASSLSGGQETQYF
-	TRBV29-1	TRBJ2-5	-	TGCAGCCCCGGCGAGGGGGAGACCCAGTACTTC	CSPGEGETQYF